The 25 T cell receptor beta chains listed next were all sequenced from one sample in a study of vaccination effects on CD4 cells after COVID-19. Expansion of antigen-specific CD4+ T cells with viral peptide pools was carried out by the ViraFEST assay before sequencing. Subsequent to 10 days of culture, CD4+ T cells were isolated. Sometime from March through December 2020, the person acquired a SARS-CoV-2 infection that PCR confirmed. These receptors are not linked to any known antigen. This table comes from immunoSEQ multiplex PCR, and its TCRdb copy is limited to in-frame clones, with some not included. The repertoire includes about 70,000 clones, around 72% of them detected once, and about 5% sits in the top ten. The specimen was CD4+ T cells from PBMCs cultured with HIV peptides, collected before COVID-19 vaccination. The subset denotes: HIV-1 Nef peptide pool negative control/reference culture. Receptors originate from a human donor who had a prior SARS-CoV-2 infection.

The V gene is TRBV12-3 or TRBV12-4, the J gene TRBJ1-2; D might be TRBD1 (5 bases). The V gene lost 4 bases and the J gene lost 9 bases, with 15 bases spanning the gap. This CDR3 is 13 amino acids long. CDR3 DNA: TGTGCCAGCAGTTCCGGCAGGGCTCTCCGCTACACCTTC. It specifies CASSSGRALRYTF.

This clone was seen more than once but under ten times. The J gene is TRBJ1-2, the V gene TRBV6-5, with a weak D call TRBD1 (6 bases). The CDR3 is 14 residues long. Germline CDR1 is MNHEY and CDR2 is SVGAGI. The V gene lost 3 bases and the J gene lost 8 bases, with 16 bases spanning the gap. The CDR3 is CASSYSPGAPGYTF. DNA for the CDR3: TGTGCCAGCAGTTATAGCCCAGGGGCGCCGGGCTACACCTTC.

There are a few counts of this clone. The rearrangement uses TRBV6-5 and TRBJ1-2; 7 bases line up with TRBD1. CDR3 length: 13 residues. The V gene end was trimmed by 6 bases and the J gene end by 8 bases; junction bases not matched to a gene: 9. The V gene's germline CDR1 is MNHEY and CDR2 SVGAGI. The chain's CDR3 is CASRQQGRKGYTF. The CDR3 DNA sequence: TGTGCCAGCAGGCAACAGGGGAGAAAGGGCTACACCTTC.

CDR3 sequence: CASSFTGPANTGELFF. The CDR3 DNA follows: TGCGCCAGCAGCTTTACAGGGCCGGCGAACACCGGGGAGCTGTTTTTT. This chain uses TRBV5-1 with TRBJ2-2; D possibly corresponds to TRBD1 (6 bases). The V end lost 2 bases, the J end lost 0 bases, and 11 bases lay between the germline ends. CDR3 size: 16 residues. Per germline, CDR1 SGHRS and CDR2 YFSETQ. Supplemented by reference TRBV5-1 and TRBJ2-2, the full variable domain reads KAGVTQTPRYLIKTRGQQVTLSCSPISGHRSVSWYQQTPGQGLQFLFEYFSETQRNKGNFPGRFSGRQFSNSRSEMNVSTLELGDSALYLCASSFTGPANTGELFFGEGSRLTVL.

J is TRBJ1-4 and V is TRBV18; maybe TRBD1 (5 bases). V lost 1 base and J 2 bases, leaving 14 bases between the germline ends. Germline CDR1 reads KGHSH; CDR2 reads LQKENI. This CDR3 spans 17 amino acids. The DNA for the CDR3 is TGTGCCAGCTCACCACAGCCCCAGGGTACCACTAATGAAAAACTGTTTTTT. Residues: CASSPQPQGTTNEKLFF.

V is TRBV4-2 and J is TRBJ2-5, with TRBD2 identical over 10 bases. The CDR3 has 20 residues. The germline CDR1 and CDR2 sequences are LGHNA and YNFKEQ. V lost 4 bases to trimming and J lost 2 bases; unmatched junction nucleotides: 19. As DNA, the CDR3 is TGTGCCAGCAGCCTCCTACCCCCCAACCTTAGCGGGGGGTTACAAGAGACCCAGTACTTC. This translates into CASSLLPPNLSGGLQETQYF.

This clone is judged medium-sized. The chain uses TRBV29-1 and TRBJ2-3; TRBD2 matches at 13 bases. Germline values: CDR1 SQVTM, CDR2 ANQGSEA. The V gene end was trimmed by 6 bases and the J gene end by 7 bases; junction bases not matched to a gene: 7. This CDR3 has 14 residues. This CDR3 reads CSVLGLAGVYTQYF. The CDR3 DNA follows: TGCAGCGTCCTAGGACTAGCGGGAGTTTATACGCAGTATTTT.

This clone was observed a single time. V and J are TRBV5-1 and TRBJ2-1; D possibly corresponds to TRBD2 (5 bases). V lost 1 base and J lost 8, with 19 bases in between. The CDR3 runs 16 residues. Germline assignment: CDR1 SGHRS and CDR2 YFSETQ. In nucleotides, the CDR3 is TGCGCCAGCAGCTTGCCCGCCGCGGCGGGTCCTTATGAGCAGTTCTTC. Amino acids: CASSLPAAAGPYEQFF.

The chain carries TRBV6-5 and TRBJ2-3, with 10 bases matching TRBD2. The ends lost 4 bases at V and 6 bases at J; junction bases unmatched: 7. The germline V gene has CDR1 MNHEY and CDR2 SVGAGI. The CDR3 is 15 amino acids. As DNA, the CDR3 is TGTGCCAGCAGTTCCCAAGCGGGGGGGCCCGATACGCAGTATTTT. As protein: CASSSQAGGPDTQYF.

In DNA form, the CDR3 reads TGTGCCAGTAGGCCTCTACCGGCGGGAAACATTCAGTACTTC. Amino acid sequence: CASRPLPAGNIQYF. The rearrangement links TRBV19 to TRBJ2-4, with a possible D match to TRBD2 (5 bases). CDR3 length: 14 residues. Per germline, CDR1 LNHDA and CDR2 SQIVND (reference sequence). V lost 6 bases, J lost 6 bases, and 15 bases lay in between. The entire variable domain, with the rest obtained from reference TRBV19 and TRBJ2-4, is as follows: DGGITQSPKYLFRKEGQNVTLSCEQNLNHDAMYWYRQDPGQGLRLIYYSQIVNDFQKGDIAEGYSVSREKKESFPLTVTSAQKNPTAFYLCASRPLPAGNIQYFGAGTRLSVL.

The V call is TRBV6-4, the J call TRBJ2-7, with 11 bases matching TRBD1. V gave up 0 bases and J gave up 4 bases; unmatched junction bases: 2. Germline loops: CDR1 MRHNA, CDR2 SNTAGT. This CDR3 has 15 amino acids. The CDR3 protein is CASSDSGTGGYEQYF. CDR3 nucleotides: TGTGCCAGCAGTGACTCCGGGACAGGGGGTTACGAGCAGTACTTC.

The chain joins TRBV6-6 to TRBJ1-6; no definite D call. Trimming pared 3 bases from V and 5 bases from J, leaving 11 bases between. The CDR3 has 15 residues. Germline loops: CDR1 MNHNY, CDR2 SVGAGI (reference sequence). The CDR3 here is CASSYEGQNNSPLHF. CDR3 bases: TGTGCCAGCAGTTATGAAGGGCAGAATAATTCACCCCTCCACTTT.

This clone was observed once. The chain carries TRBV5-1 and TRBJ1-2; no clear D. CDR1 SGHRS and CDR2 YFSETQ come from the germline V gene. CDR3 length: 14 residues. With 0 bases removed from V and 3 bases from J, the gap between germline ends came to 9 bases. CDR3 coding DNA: TGCGCCAGCAGCTTGGACAGAGTATACTATGGCTACACCTTC. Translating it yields CASSLDRVYYGYTF.

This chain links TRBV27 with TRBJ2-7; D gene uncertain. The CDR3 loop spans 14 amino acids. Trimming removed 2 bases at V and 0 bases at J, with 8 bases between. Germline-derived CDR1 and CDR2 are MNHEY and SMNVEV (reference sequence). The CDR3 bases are TGTGCCAGCAGTTTACTAAACAGCTCCTACGAGCAGTACTTC. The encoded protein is CASSLLNSSYEQYF.

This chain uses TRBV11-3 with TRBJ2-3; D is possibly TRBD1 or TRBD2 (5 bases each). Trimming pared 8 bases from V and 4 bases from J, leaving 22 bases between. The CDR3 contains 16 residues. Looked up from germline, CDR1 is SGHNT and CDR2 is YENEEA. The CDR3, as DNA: TGTGCCAGCGGACATTTGGGCGCGGGCTGGGCAGATACGCAGTATTTT. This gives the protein CASGHLGAGWADTQYF.

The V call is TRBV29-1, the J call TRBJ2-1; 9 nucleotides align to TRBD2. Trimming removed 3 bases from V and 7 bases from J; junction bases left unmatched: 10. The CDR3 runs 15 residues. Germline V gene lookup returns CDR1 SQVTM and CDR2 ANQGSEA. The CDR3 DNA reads TGCAGCGTTGATTCTAGACTAGCGGCTAAAAATGAGCAGTTCTTC. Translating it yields CSVDSRLAAKNEQFF.

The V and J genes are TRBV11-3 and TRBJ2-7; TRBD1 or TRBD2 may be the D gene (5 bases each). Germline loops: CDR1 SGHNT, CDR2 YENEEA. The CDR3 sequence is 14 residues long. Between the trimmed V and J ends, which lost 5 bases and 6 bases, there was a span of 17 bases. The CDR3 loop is CASSSWDRDREQYF. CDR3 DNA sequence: TGTGCCAGCAGCAGTTGGGACCGGGATCGCGAGCAGTACTTC.

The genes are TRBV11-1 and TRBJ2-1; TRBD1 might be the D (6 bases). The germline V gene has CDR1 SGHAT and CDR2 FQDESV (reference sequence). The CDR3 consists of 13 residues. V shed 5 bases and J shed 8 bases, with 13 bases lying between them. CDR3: CASSPHRVDEQFF. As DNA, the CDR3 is TGTGCCAGCAGCCCCCACAGGGTGGATGAGCAGTTCTTC.

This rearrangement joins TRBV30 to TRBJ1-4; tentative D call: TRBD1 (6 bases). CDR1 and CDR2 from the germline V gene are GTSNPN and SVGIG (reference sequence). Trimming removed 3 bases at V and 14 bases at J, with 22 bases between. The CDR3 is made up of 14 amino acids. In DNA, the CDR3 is TGTGCCTGGAGCGTTAAGGGGGGAAAGTGGGATCTGTTTTTT. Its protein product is CAWSVKGGKWDLFF.

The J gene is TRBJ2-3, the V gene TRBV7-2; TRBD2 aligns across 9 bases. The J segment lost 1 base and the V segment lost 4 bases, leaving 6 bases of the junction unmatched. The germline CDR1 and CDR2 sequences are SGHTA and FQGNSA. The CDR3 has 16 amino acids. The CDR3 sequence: CASSSPAGGGTDTQYF. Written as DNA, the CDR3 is TGTGCCAGCAGCTCTCCAGCGGGGGGAGGCACAGATACGCAGTATTTT.

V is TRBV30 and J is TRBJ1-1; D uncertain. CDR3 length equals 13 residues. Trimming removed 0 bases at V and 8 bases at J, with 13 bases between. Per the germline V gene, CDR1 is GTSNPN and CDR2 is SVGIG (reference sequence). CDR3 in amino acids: CAWSVGGRLEAFF. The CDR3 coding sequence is TGTGCCTGGAGTGTCGGCGGGCGGCTAGAAGCTTTCTTT.

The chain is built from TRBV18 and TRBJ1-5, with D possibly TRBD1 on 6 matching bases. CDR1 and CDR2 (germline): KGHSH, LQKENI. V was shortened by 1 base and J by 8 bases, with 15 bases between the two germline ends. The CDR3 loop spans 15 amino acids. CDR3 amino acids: CASSPRDGGPKPQHF. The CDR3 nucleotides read TGTGCCAGCTCACCACGGGACGGGGGGCCTAAGCCCCAGCATTTT.

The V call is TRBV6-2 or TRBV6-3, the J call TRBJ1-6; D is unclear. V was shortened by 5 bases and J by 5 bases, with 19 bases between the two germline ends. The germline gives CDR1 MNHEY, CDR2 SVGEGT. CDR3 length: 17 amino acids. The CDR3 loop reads CASSPGLSLYDNSPLHF. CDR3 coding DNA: TGTGCCAGCAGTCCGGGTTTGTCGCTCTATGATAATTCACCCCTCCACTTT.

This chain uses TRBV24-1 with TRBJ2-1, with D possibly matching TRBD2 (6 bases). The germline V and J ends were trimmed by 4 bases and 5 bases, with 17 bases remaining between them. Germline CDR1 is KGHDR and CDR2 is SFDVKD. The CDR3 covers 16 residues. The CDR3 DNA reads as TGTGCCACCAGTGACAGCCGGGACTCCGAAAACAATGAGCAGTTCTTC. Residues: CATSDSRDSENNEQFF.

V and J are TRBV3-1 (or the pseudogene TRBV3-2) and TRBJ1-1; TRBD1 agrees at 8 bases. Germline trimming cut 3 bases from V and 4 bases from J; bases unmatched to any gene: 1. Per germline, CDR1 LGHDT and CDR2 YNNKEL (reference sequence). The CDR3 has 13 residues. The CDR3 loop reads CASSQDRVTEAFF. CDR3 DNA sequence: TGTGCCAGCAGCCAGGACAGGGTCACTGAAGCTTTCTTT.